Below are 20 T cell receptor beta chains sequenced from a single sample in a study of beta chain features in type 1 diabetes. Sequenced material consisted of expressed TCRB transcripts (all of the isolated RNA was reverse transcribed). Produced via immunoSEQ multiplex PCR; TCRdb's table is partial and in-frame only. Among about half a million clones listed, over 10% were seen once. Input material: naive CD4+ T cells from blood. The source is a woman under 30 in good health.

V usage is TRBV11-2 and J usage is TRBJ2-7; D not certain. Trimming took 5 bases from V and 7 from J, leaving 12 bases between them. There are 12 residues in the CDR3. Germline V gives CDR1 SGHAT, CDR2 FQNNGV. Written as DNA, the CDR3 is TGTGCCAGCAGCCCCGGACGAAGGGAGCAGTACTTC. Amino acids: CASSPGRREQYF.

This clone has only a few counts. This chain uses TRBV9 with TRBJ1-6; tentative D call: TRBD1 (6 bases). V was cut by 3 bases and J by 7 bases, with 14 bases left in between. CDR1 and CDR2 (germline): SGDLS, YYNGEE. The CDR3 loop spans 15 amino acids. The CDR3 is CASSAGAGSNSPLHF. The CDR3 DNA reads TGTGCCAGCAGCGCGGGGGCAGGGAGCAATTCACCCCTCCACTTT.

Comments on this clone: Other DNA sequences in the sample encode the same CDR3. Written as DNA, the CDR3 is TGTGCCATCAGTGAGCGGGACAGATACAATGAGCAGTTCTTC. Translating gives CAISERDRYNEQFF. V usage is TRBV10-3 and J usage is TRBJ2-1; 7 bases fit TRBD1. CDR1 is ENHRY, CDR2 SYGVKD, per germline. The CDR3 sequence is 14 residues long. V was pared by 2 bases and J by 4 bases, with 2 bases of the junction left unmatched.

The chain recombines TRBV15 with TRBJ2-2, with TRBD2 matching over 8 bases. CDR3 length: 17 amino acids. The V segment lost 2 bases and the J segment 3 bases; nucleotides outside the gene matches: 8. The V gene's germline CDR1 is LNHNV and CDR2 YYDKDF (reference sequence). The CDR3 here is CATSRSGPGGYTGELFF. CDR3 nucleotide sequence: TGTGCCACCAGCAGATCAGGTCCGGGAGGGTACACCGGGGAGCTGTTTTTT.

A few counts support this clone. This rearrangement joins TRBV7-2 to TRBJ1-5; 9 bases line up with TRBD1. This CDR3 is 14 amino acids long. Germline V gene sequence: CDR1 SGHTA, CDR2 FQGNSA. Germline trimming cut 5 bases from V and 2 bases from J; bases unmatched to any gene: 1. CDR3 protein: CASSRDRGNQPQHF. The DNA for the CDR3 is TGTGCCAGCAGCCGGGACAGGGGCAATCAGCCCCAGCATTTT.

There are a few counts of this clone. The chain carries TRBV2 and TRBJ2-7; TRBD2 is a possible D gene (6 bases). V was cut by 11 bases and J by 5 bases, with 16 bases left in between. CDR1 and CDR2 from the germline V gene are SNHLY and FYNNEI. CDR3 size: 12 residues. CDR3 region: CARGGGADEQYF. CDR3 in DNA: TGTGCCCGTGGAGGAGGGGCGGACGAGCAGTACTTC.

CDR3: CASSLLRETQYF. The CDR3 nucleotides are TGTGCCAGCAGCTTACTGAGGGAGACCCAGTACTTC. The V call is TRBV11-2, the J call TRBJ2-5; D unresolved. The CDR3 runs to 12 residues. V lost 2 bases to trimming and J lost 5 bases, with 6 bases between them. The germline CDR1 and CDR2 sequences are SGHAT and FQNNGV.

This clone has a handful of counts. The chain uses TRBV7-3 and TRBJ2-3; a possible D gene is TRBD1 (6 bases). V was cut by 5 bases and J by 0 bases, with 15 bases left in between. CDR1 and CDR2 from the germline V gene are SGHTA and FQGTGA. The CDR3 runs 16 residues. The CDR3 region is CASSPGAGSSTDTQYF. The CDR3 coding sequence is TGTGCCAGCAGCCCAGGGGCGGGTTCTAGCACAGATACGCAGTATTTT.

On this clone itself: This specimen includes other DNA sequences encoding the same CDR3. This chain connects TRBV5-1 to TRBJ1-5; D is ambiguous. CDR1 is SGHRS, CDR2 YFSETQ, per germline. Trimming took 0 bases from V and 1 from J, leaving 5 bases between them. The CDR3 extends over 14 amino acids. The CDR3 reads CASSLGPSNQPQHF. The CDR3, as DNA: TGCGCCAGCAGCTTGGGGCCAAGCAATCAGCCCCAGCATTTT.

This rearrangement joins TRBV7-9 to TRBJ2-7; D might be TRBD1 (6 bases). Germline V gene lookup returns CDR1 SEHNR and CDR2 FQNEAQ (reference sequence). The CDR3 loop spans 13 amino acids. V was clipped by 5 bases and J by 7 bases, with 15 bases between them. The CDR3 loop reads CASSSTGIREQYF. The CDR3 DNA reads TGTGCCAGCAGCAGTACAGGGATTAGGGAGCAGTACTTC.

The rearrangement joins TRBV27 to TRBJ1-2; 12 bases align to TRBD1. Germline CDR1 MNHEY, CDR2 SMNVEV (reference sequence). J gave up 2 bases and V 5 bases, and 9 bases lay outside the gene matches. The CDR3 is 17 amino acids. CDR3 nucleotides: TGTGCCAGCAGTAACCGGGACAGGGGGCTAGCGAACTATGGCTACACCTTC. Its protein product is CASSNRDRGLANYGYTF.

The chain links TRBV7-2 to TRBJ2-1; D possibly corresponds to TRBD1 (5 bases). The V and J ends lost 6 bases and 0 bases respectively, with 18 bases between them. This CDR3 is 17 amino acids long. Germline V gene data show CDR1 as SGHTA and CDR2 as FQGNSA. The CDR3 DNA sequence: TGTGCCAGCAGGTTAAGGGGCGTGGGTAGCTCCTACAATGAGCAGTTCTTC. Translation gives CASRLRGVGSSYNEQFF.

The rearrangement links TRBV9 to TRBJ2-1, with TRBD2 matching over 11 bases. J was trimmed by 3 bases and V by 3 bases; bases with no gene match: 5. This CDR3 spans 16 amino acids. CDR1 is SGDLS, CDR2 YYNGEE, per germline. The CDR3 DNA reads TGTGCCAGCAGCGGCTCCGGGACTAGCGGCTACAATGAGCAGTTCTTC. Translation: CASSGSGTSGYNEQFF. Using reference TRBV9 and TRBJ2-1 for the parts outside the CDR3, the full variable domain is DSGVTQTPKHLITATGQRVTLRCSPRSGDLSVYWYQQSLDQGLQFLIQYYNGEERAKGNILERFSAQQFPDLHSELNLSSLELGDSALYFCASSGSGTSGYNEQFFGPGTRLTVL.

V gene TRBV6-5 combines with J gene TRBJ2-7; 13 positions match TRBD2. The V and J ends lost 6 bases and 3 bases, in that order; junction bases with no gene match: 5. Germline V gene lookup returns CDR1 MNHEY and CDR2 SVGAGI. This CDR3 has 15 amino acids. The CDR3 nucleotides are TGTGCCAGCAGCCCCGGACTAGCGGGGGTCTACGAGCAGTACGTC. Translating it yields CASSPGLAGVYEQYV.

This clone turned up a few times. Different DNA sequences within this sample yield the same CDR3. The J gene is TRBJ2-5, the V gene TRBV5-1; D gene uncertain. The CDR3 runs 11 residues. With 4 bases removed from V and 3 bases from J, the gap between germline ends came to 4 bases. The germline V gene encodes CDR1 SGHRS and CDR2 YFSETQ. In nucleotides, the CDR3 is TGCGCCAGCAGCGCCAAAGAGACCCAGTACTTC. Encoded protein: CASSAKETQYF.

This clone came up a few times. This chain connects TRBV2 to TRBJ2-3; D not certain. Trimming removed 3 bases at V and 2 bases at J, with 9 bases between. Germline V CDR1 and CDR2: SNHLY, FYNNEI. This CDR3 contains 14 residues. In nucleotides, the CDR3 is TGTGCCAGCAGTGAGCGCAGATCCACAGATACGCAGTATTTT. Translation: CASSERRSTDTQYF. The full variable domain, its missing parts supplied by reference TRBV2 and TRBJ2-3, is EPEVTQTPSHQVTQMGQEVILRCVPISNHLYFYWYRQILGQKVEFLVSFYNNEISEKSEIFDDQFSVERPDGSNFTLKIRSTKLEDSAMYFCASSERRSTDTQYFGPGTRLTVL.

This clone appeared a few times. The CDR3 sequence is CASSSQTVAKNIQYF. The CDR3 DNA is TGTGCCAGCAGCTCCCAAACAGTAGCCAAAAACATTCAGTACTTC. The chain has TRBV7-2 and TRBJ2-4; D remains ambiguous. This CDR3 comprises 15 residues. Looked up from germline, CDR1 is SGHTA and CDR2 is FQGNSA. V lost 4 bases to trimming and J lost 0 bases, with 10 bases between them.

There are a few counts of this clone. The J gene is TRBJ2-2, the V gene TRBV14, with D maybe TRBD2 (6 bases). The germline V and J ends were trimmed by 1 base and 7 bases, with 10 bases remaining between them. The CDR3 extends over 14 amino acids. CDR1 is SGHDN, CDR2 FVKESK, per germline. The CDR3 sequence is CASSQVGRRGELFF. In nucleotides, the CDR3 is TGTGCCAGCAGCCAAGTCGGGAGACGCGGGGAGCTGTTTTTT.

The chain links TRBV30 to TRBJ2-5; D is perhaps TRBD2 (5 bases). This CDR3 is built from 13 residues. Trimming took off 1 base at V and 7 bases at J, with 13 bases between the two ends. The V gene's germline CDR1 is GTSNPN and CDR2 SVGIG (reference sequence). The CDR3 region has the DNA TGTGCCTGGAGTGGCACGAGGGAAGGGACCCAGTACTTC. It specifies CAWSGTREGTQYF.

The chain links TRBV18 to TRBJ2-3; possibly TRBD1 for D (6 bases). Deletions cut 3 bases from V and 1 base from J, with 8 bases between. Per the germline V gene, CDR1 is KGHSH and CDR2 is LQKENI. CDR3 length: 14 residues. CDR3 residues: CASSPRTGTDTQYF. As DNA, the CDR3 is TGTGCCAGCTCACCGAGGACAGGCACAGATACGCAGTATTTT.